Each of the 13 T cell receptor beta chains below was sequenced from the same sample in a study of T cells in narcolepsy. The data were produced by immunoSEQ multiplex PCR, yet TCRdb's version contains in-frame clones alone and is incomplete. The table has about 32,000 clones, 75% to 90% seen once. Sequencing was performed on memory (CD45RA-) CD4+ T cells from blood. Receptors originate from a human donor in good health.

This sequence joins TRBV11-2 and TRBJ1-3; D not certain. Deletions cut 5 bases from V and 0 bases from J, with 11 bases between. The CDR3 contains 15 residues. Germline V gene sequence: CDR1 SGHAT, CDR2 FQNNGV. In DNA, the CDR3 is TGTGCCAGCAGCCCCGGCAGAAGCTCTGGAAACACCATATATTTT. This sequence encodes CASSPGRSSGNTIYF.

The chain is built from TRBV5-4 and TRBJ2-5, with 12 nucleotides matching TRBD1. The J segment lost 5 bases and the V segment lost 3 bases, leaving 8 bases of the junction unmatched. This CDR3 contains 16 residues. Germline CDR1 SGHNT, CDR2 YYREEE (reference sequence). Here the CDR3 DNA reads TGTGCCAGCAGCTCCGACGGGACAGGGGGCTGGGAGACCCAGTACTTC. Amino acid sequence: CASSSDGTGGWETQYF.

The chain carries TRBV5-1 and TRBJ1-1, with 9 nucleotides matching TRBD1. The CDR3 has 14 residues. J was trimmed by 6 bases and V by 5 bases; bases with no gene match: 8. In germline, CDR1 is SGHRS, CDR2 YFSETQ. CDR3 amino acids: CASSLDRGVAEAFF. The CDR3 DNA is TGCGCCAGCAGTCTGGACAGGGGCGTCGCTGAAGCTTTCTTT.

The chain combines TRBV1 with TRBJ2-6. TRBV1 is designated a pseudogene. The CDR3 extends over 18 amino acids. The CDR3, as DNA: TGCACCAGCAGGGTAATGGGTTGTGCACAAAGTCGGGCCAACGTCCTGACTTTC. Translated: CTSRVMGCAQSRANVLTF.

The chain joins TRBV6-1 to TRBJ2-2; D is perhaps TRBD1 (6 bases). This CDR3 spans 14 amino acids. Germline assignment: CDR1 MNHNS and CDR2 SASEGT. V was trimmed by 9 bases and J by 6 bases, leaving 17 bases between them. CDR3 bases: TGTGCCAGTTTACTCACAGGGACCGCCGGGGAGCTGTTTTTT. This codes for CASLLTGTAGELFF.

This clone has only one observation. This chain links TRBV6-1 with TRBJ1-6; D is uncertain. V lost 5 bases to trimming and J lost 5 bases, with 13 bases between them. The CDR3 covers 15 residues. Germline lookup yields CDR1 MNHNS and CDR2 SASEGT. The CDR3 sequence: CASSSSGVNNSPLHF. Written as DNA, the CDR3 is TGTGCCAGCAGTTCGTCCGGTGTTAATAATTCACCCCTCCACTTT.

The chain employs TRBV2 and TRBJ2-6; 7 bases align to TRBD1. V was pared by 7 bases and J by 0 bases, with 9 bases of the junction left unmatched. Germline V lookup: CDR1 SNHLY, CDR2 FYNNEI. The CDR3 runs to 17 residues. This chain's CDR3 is CASTRQGRSSGANVLTF. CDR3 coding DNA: TGTGCCAGCACCCGACAGGGAAGGAGCTCTGGGGCCAACGTCCTGACTTTC.

The CDR3 region has the DNA TGTGCCAGCAGTCGACAGGTCGGCTATGGCTACACCTTC. Protein product: CASSRQVGYGYTF. This chain connects TRBV6-1 to TRBJ1-2; tentative D call: TRBD1 (6 bases). The CDR3 length is 13 residues. Trimming pared 5 bases from V and 4 bases from J, leaving 11 bases between. Looked up from germline, CDR1 is MNHNS and CDR2 is SASEGT.

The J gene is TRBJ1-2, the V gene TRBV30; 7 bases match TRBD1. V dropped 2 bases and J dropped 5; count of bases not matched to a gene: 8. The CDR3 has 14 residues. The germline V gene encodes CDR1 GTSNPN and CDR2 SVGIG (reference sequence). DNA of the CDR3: TGTGCCTGGAGTTCGACAGGGACTCCGTATGGCTACACCTTC. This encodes CAWSSTGTPYGYTF. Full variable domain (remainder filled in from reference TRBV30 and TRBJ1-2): SQTIHQWPATLVQPVGSPLSLECTVEGTSNPNLYWYRQAAGRGLQLLFYSVGIGQISSEVPQNLSASRPQDRQFILSSKKLLLSDSGFYLCAWSSTGTPYGYTFGSGTRLTVV.

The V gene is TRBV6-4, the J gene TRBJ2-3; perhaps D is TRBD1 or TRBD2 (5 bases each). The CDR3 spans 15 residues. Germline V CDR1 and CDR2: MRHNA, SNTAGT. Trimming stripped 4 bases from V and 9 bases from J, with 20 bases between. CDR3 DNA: TGTGCCAGCAGTGCGGGACCGCTGCAAGGTTACACGCAGTATTTT. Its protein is CASSAGPLQGYTQYF.

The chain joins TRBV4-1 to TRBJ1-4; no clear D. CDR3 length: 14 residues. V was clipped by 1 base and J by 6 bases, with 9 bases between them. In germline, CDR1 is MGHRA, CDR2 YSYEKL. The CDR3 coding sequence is TGCGCCAGCAGCCAAGTAGGGCGGGATGAAAAACTGTTTTTT. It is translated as CASSQVGRDEKLFF.

CDR3 in DNA: TGTGCCAGCAGACGGCCAACACTTGGCACTGAAGCTTTCTTT. Its protein is CASRRPTLGTEAFF. The chain combines TRBV6-5 with TRBJ1-1; D call uncertain. The CDR3 totals 14 residues. V was shortened by 6 bases and J by 4 bases, with 15 bases between the two germline ends. Germline CDR1 and CDR2: MNHEY and SVGAGI.

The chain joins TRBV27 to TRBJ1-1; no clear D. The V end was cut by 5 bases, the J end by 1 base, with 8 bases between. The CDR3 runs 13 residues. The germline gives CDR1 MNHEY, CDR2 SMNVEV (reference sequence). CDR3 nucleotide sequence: TGTGCCAGCAGTCCCCGGCCGAACACTGAAGCTTTCTTT. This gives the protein CASSPRPNTEAFF.